This record concerns one T cell receptor (beta chain) sequence. Its antigen is not identified. TCRdb's copy holds only in-frame clones and misses some; the assay was immunoSEQ multiplex PCR. The table includes 90,000 to 150,000 clones, 86% detected once. The record originates from a study of T cell responses to AZD1222 COVID-19 vaccine. Study observations and caveats: There were mostly white British donors and more females than males, and clonal diversity was possibly underestimated. Two AZD1222 doses significantly raised spike-specific TCR breadth and depth over controls. There were repertoire samples only from the period after the peak T cell response. At 160-218 and 743-854, vaccine-associated CD4 TCRs were dominant, and they spanned spike.

V shed 4 bases and J shed 4 bases, with 13 bases lying between them. This CDR3 comprises 14 residues. Germline V gene sequence: CDR1 LGHDT, CDR2 YNNKEL (reference sequence). The sequence was obtained from an adult in good health. V gene TRBV3-1 (or the pseudogene TRBV3-2) combines with J gene TRBJ2-5; D is ambiguous. Sequences were derived from peripheral blood, sampled on day 0 of AZD1222 vaccination. CDR3 nucleotides: TGTGCCAGCAGCCCTTCTAGTTCCGGAGAGACCCAGTACTTC. Translated: CASSPSSSGETQYF.